What follows are 27 T cell receptor beta chains derived from one specimen sequenced in a study of tumor-infiltrating lymphocytes in primary liver carcinoma. Germline DNA was also extracted, while the blood RNA originated from unsorted whole blood. A constant-region primer primed TCR beta cDNA synthesis from about 550 ng of total RNA. Libraries covering TCR beta were generated through three nested multiplex PCR rounds (using a slightly modified ARM-PCR). TRBV1-TRBV30 forward primers and a C-beta reverse primer were used in the first two PCR rounds, which each ran for approximately 11 cycles. TCRdb independently ran MiXCR on the multiplex PCR reads; one entry per CDR3 protein. The table has about 350,000 distinct CDR3 sequences, approximately 64% seen once. Sequenced material: peripheral blood. The origin of the receptors is a man aged 35 to 55 with primary liver carcinoma and hepatitis B virus infection.

The chain combines TRBV19 with TRBJ2-1; no reliable D call. Germline CDR1 LNHDA, CDR2 SQIVND (reference sequence). This CDR3 is 15 amino acids long. With 7 bases removed from V and 1 base from J, the gap between germline ends came to 14 bases. This CDR3 reads CASTQESGSYNEQFF. The CDR3 bases are TGTGCCAGTACCCAGGAATCGGGTTCCTACAATGAGCAGTTCTTC.

Points on this clonotype: Being one base from a much bigger clone, this may be a read error. V gene TRBV4-1 combines with J gene TRBJ2-3; 7 nucleotides agree with TRBD2. The V and J ends lost 1 base and 7 bases, in that order; junction bases with no gene match: 8. This CDR3 contains 15 residues. The germline V gene encodes CDR1 MGHRA and CDR2 YSYEKL. For the CDR3, the DNA is TGCGCCAGCAGCCAAGTGTGGGAGGGCATAAATACGCAGTATTTT. As protein: CASSQVWEGINTQYF.

Concerning this clonotype itself: One junction end does not reproduce the germline sequence, and a read error may be involved. The CDR3 spells CASSLDSLYNEQFF. The DNA of the CDR3 is TGTGCCAGTAGCTTGGACTCCTTATACAATGAGCAGTTCTTC. The rearrangement uses TRBV11-2 and TRBJ2-1; the D gene is possibly TRBD2 (5 bases). This CDR3 is 14 amino acids long. CDR1 is SGHAT, CDR2 FQNNGV, per germline.

Of note for this clonotype: Without the conserved terminal phenylalanine or tryptophan, this CDR3 likely stems from a read error. V usage is TRBV29-1 and J usage is TRBJ2-1; D not resolved. Germline CDR1 is SQVTM and CDR2 is ANQGSEA. The CDR3 covers 11 residues. The V end lost 2 bases, the J end lost 6 bases, and 5 bases lay between the germline ends. DNA of the CDR3: TGCAGCGTTGAACCCTTCAATGAGCAGTTCCTC. Translating gives CSVEPFNEQFL.

The gene calls are TRBV12-3 or TRBV12-4 and TRBJ1-3, with TRBD1 as a possible D gene (5 bases). Trimming left V 6 bases short and J 3 bases short, with 30 bases between. CDR3 length equals 20 residues. The CDR3 bases are TGTGCCAGCAGCCCTAGGGACGAGGCAGGGATCTTAGTGGGTGGAAACACCATATATTTT. Translation: CASSPRDEAGILVGGNTIYF.

This rearrangement joins TRBV12-5 to TRBJ2-1, with D possibly matching TRBD2 (6 bases). V shed 2 bases and J shed 8 bases, with 16 bases lying between them. Germline loops: CDR1 LGHNT, CDR2 FRNRAP. This CDR3 region has 15 residues. The CDR3 DNA is TGTGCTAGTGGTTTGTTGCGGGGAGGTACGGATGAGCAGTTCTTC. Translated: CASGLLRGGTDEQFF.

This clonotype came up once. The chain carries TRBV4-3 and TRBJ2-2, with D perhaps TRBD2 (5 bases). Germline loops: CDR1 LGHNA, CDR2 YSLEER. CDR3 size: 15 residues. V lost 0 bases, J lost 17 bases, and 22 bases lay in between. The CDR3 bases are TGCGCCAGCAGCCAAGATTCCGGCCGGGCCGGGGAGCCATTTTTT. It codes for CASSQDSGRAGEPFF.

As for this clonotype: It may be a read error: a sequence one base away is much more abundant. The J gene is TRBJ2-1, the V gene TRBV6-6; TRBD2 matches 7 bases. This CDR3 has 13 residues. With 9 bases clipped from V and 8 bases from J, the junction kept 10 bases outside the gene matches. The germline V gene encodes CDR1 MNHNY and CDR2 SVGAGI (reference sequence). CDR3 loop: CARTLGGVDEQFF. In DNA form, the CDR3 reads TGTGCCAGAACCTTGGGGGGGGTGGATGAGCAGTTCTTC.

This rearrangement joins TRBV12-3 or TRBV12-4 to TRBJ2-6; D remains unclear. CDR3 size: 13 residues. CDR3 amino acids: CVTKNSGANVLTF. The CDR3 DNA is TGTGTCACTAAAAACTCTGGGGCCAACGTCCTGACTTTC.

This clonotype has only one observation. The V gene is TRBV6-5, the J gene TRBJ2-6; D uncertain. This CDR3 has 17 residues. The V end was cut by 10 bases, the J end by 0 bases, with 19 bases between. Germline assignment: CDR1 MNHEY and CDR2 SVGAGI. The CDR3 sequence: CATNYESRISGANVLTF. The CDR3 region has the DNA TGTGCCACCAATTACGAGTCGCGGATCTCTGGGGCCAACGTCCTGACTTTC.

This clonotype has a handful of counts. This chain connects TRBV5-6 to TRBJ2-2; D unclear. Per germline, CDR1 SGHDT and CDR2 YYEEEE. There are 13 residues in the CDR3. Trimming cost V 1 base and J 11 bases, with 12 bases left between them. The CDR3 here is CASSLTVVQELFF. CDR3 nucleotide sequence: TGTGCCAGCAGCTTGACGGTTGTTCAAGAGCTGTTTTTT.

The rearrangement joins TRBV28 to TRBJ2-7; the D is unclear. This CDR3 has 15 residues. The V and J ends lost 2 bases and 3 bases respectively, with 14 bases between them. CDR1 MDHEN and CDR2 SYDVKM come from the germline V gene. The CDR3 nucleotides read TGTGCCAGCAGTTTAGTGCCAAGAACTGTCTACGAGCAGTACTTC. Amino acids: CASSLVPRTVYEQYF.

Details on this clonotype: One end of the junction does not line up with germline, which may come from a read error. The V gene is TRBV12-5, the J gene TRBJ2-1; the D gene is possibly TRBD2 (6 bases). CDR1 is LGHNT, CDR2 FRNRAP, per germline. The CDR3 runs to 17 residues. CDR3 residues: CASGPPERASNYNEQFF. CDR3 DNA: TGTGCTAGTGGCCCCCCTGAGCGGGCTTCAAACTACAACGAGCAGTTCTTC.

This clonotype was counted only a few times. The rearrangement links TRBV11-2 to TRBJ1-1; D gene uncertain. The V gene lost 9 bases and the J gene lost 0 bases, with 11 bases spanning the gap. The CDR3 runs to 13 residues. Germline V gene data show CDR1 as SGHAT and CDR2 as FQNNGV. The CDR3 DNA reads as TGTGCCAGGAGCCTTGGACTGAACACTGAAGCTTTCTTT. This encodes CARSLGLNTEAFF.

Remarks on this clonotype: An end of the junction does not agree with germline; a read error may underlie this. V is TRBV10-3 and J is TRBJ1-3; D gene unclear. The CDR3 is made up of 14 amino acids. Germline lookup yields CDR1 ENHRY and CDR2 SYGVKD. The CDR3 sequence is CTIGGGLSGNTIYF. The CDR3 nucleotides are TGCACCATCGGCGGCGGGCTTTCTGGAAACACCATATATTTT.

The rearrangement joins TRBV6-2 or TRBV6-3 to TRBJ2-7, with 10 bases that match TRBD2. The CDR3 sequence is 14 residues long. From germline, CDR1 is MNHEY and CDR2 SVGEGT. The ends lost 7 bases at V and 5 bases at J; junction bases unmatched: 8. CDR3 coding DNA: TGTGCCAGCATCCCCAGCGGGAGGGCAAACGAGCAGTACTTC. Translating it yields CASIPSGRANEQYF.

The rearrangement joins TRBV10-3 to TRBJ1-2, with D tentatively TRBD1 (6 bases). Germline V lookup: CDR1 ENHRY, CDR2 SYGVKD. The CDR3 sequence is 14 residues long. V gave up 4 bases and J gave up 4 bases, with 13 bases separating them. CDR3 region: CAISAAGAFYGYTF. The CDR3 nucleotides are TGTGCCATCAGTGCGGCGGGGGCGTTCTATGGCTACACCTTC.

This clonotype was found once. The J gene is TRBJ2-7, the V gene TRBV11-2, with D perhaps matching TRBD2 (6 bases). Germline V lookup: CDR1 SGHAT, CDR2 FQNNGV. The CDR3 extends over 15 amino acids. Trimming removed 0 bases from V and 5 bases from J, with 14 bases in between. DNA of the CDR3: TGTGCCAGCAGCTTAGATTGGCGTGAGCGGGACGAGCAGTACTTC. Translation: CASSLDWRERDEQYF. The whole variable domain, filled in from reference TRBV11-2 and TRBJ2-7, reads EAGVAQSPRYKIIEKRQSVAFWCNPISGHATLYWYQQILGQGPKLLIQFQNNGVVDDSQLPKDRFSAERLKGVDSTLKIQPAKLEDSAVYLCASSLDWRERDEQYFGPGTRLTVT.

This chain joins TRBV6-1 and TRBJ2-5; 12 bases are shared with TRBD2. Germline CDR1 reads MNHNS; CDR2 reads SASEGT. The CDR3 contains 16 residues. V dropped 6 bases and J dropped 4; count of bases not matched to a gene: 9. CDR3 amino acids: CASREATSGSLETQYF. The CDR3 nucleotides read TGTGCCAGCAGAGAGGCGACTAGCGGGAGCTTAGAGACCCAGTACTTC.

Points on this clonotype: One end of the junction varies from germline; a read error may be responsible. This chain uses TRBV5-5 with TRBJ2-6, with TRBD1 matching 8 bases. Germline CDR1 reads SGHKS; CDR2 reads YYEKEE (reference sequence). The CDR3 consists of 18 residues. This chain's CDR3 is CASSFPGQVIPGANALTF. For the CDR3, the DNA is TGTGCCAGCAGCTTCCCGGGACAGGTGATCCCTGGGGCCAACGCCCTGACTTTC.

The chain has TRBV7-9 and TRBJ1-6; D remains unclear. This CDR3 region has 13 residues. V dropped 3 bases and J dropped 7 bases, with 7 bases sitting between them. Germline lookup yields CDR1 SEHNR and CDR2 FQNEAQ (reference sequence). CDR3 region: CASSFKNNSPLHF. DNA of the CDR3: TGTGCCAGCAGCTTCAAAAACAATTCACCCCTCCACTTT.

This clonotype turned up a few times. The chain links TRBV7-9 to TRBJ2-7; tentative D call: TRBD1 (5 bases). V lost 3 bases and J 3 bases, leaving 9 bases between the germline ends. The CDR3 totals 13 residues. CDR1 is SEHNR and CDR2 is FQNEAQ in the germline V gene (reference sequence). The DNA for the CDR3 is TGTGCCAGCAGCTTCAAGGGGTTCTACGAGCAGTACTTC. This sequence encodes CASSFKGFYEQYF.

This clonotype has at least ten counts. This CDR3 is CASSQSGTGGTYEQYF. CDR3 coding DNA: TGCGCCAGCAGCCAATCCGGGACAGGGGGCACCTACGAGCAGTACTTC. The V gene is TRBV4-3, the J gene TRBJ2-7, with 12 bases lining up with TRBD1. In germline, CDR1 is LGHNA, CDR2 YSLEER. The CDR3 contains 16 residues. Losses at the gene ends were 2 bases for V and 2 bases for J; bases not matched to a gene: 4.

The CDR3 loop reads CASRPGVGRGGTDTQYF. The CDR3 DNA sequence: TGTGCCAGCAGACCAGGGGTGGGTCGAGGAGGCACAGATACGCAGTATTTT. The chain combines TRBV11-2 with TRBJ2-3; D is possibly TRBD1 (6 bases). This CDR3 has 17 residues. Germline V gene lookup returns CDR1 SGHAT and CDR2 FQNNGV. The V end was cut by 6 bases, the J end by 1 base, with 20 bases between.

Remarks on this clonotype: Possible read error: a much larger clone is one base away. The chain links TRBV12-3 or TRBV12-4 to TRBJ1-3; weak D call: TRBD1 (5 bases). The CDR3 sequence is 15 residues long. Trimming took 6 bases from V and 0 from J, leaving 12 bases between them. This CDR3 reads CASRADSTSGNTIYF. In nucleotides, the CDR3 is TGTGCCAGCAGGGCTGACAGTACCTCTGGAAACACCATATATTTT.

Only a few counts were recorded for this clonotype. A read error is possible here, since a much larger clone lies one base away. This chain uses TRBV14 with TRBJ2-7; 7 bases are a match to TRBD1. Germline V gene data show CDR1 as SGHDN and CDR2 as FVKESK. Trimming at V came to 4 bases and at J to 0 bases, leaving 6 bases not matched to a gene. CDR3 length equals 15 residues. The CDR3, as DNA: TGTGCCAGCAGCCTTCAACAGGGGATCTCCTACGAGCAGTACTTC. As protein: CASSLQQGISYEQYF. The full variable domain, with the rest looked up from reference TRBV14 and TRBJ2-7, is EAGVTQFPSHSVIEKGQTVTLRCDPISGHDNLYWYRRVMGKEIKFLLHFVKESKQDESGMPNNRFLAERTGGTYSTLKVQPAELEDSGVYFCASSLQQGISYEQYFGPGTRLTVT.

On this clonotype itself: An end of the junction differs from the germline gene, which may be a read error. The V and J genes are TRBV11-2 and TRBJ2-2, with D possibly TRBD2 on 5 matching bases. From germline, CDR1 is SGHAT and CDR2 FQNNGV. This CDR3 has 13 residues. The DNA for the CDR3 is TGCACCAGCGGCTTGACCTACACCGGGGAGCTGTTTTTT. Protein: CTSGLTYTGELFF.